The 9 T cell receptor beta chains below all came from one sample that was sequenced in a study of prognosis after radiotherapy for stage I lung cancer. Two-round multiplex PCR amplified TCR beta CDR3 from genomic DNA. Specific primers for each TRBV and TRBJ gene were what first-round PCR used. TCRdb recomputed calls from the multiplex PCR reads with MiXCR, one row per CDR3 protein. Seen here are around 31,000 distinct CDR3 sequences, under 60% observed once, and the top ten hold approximately 17%. The sample in question was PBMCs, obtained before or after stereotactic body radiation therapy (not recorded which). These receptors all come from a donor over 45 with non-small cell lung cancer.

At least ten counts were recorded for this clonotype. The chain employs TRBV7-2 and TRBJ2-7; 7 bases map to TRBD2. The CDR3 length is 17 residues. Losses at the gene ends were 2 bases for V and 0 bases for J; bases not matched to a gene: 10. The germline CDR1 and CDR2 sequences are SGHTA and FQGNSA. In DNA, the CDR3 is TGTGCCAGCAGCTTAAGCCTCCCTGGGGGGGGCTCCTACGAGCAGTACTTC. Translated: CASSLSLPGGGSYEQYF. The variable domain in full, completed from reference TRBV7-2 and TRBJ2-7, reads GAGVSQSPSNKVTEKGKDVELRCDPISGHTALYWYRQSLGQGLEFLIYFQGNSAPDKSGLPSDRFSAERTGGSVSTLTIQRTQQEDSAVYLCASSLSLPGGGSYEQYFGPGTRLTVT.

The genes are TRBV19 and TRBJ2-6, with 9 bases aligning to TRBD1. The CDR3 runs to 15 residues. Germline-derived CDR1 and CDR2 are LNHDA and SQIVND (reference sequence). V lost 6 bases to trimming and J lost 4 bases; unmatched junction nucleotides: 4. The CDR3 region is CASSSDRGGANVLTF. Written as DNA, the CDR3 is TGTGCCAGTAGCTCGGACAGGGGAGGGGCCAACGTCCTGACTTTC.

The chain combines TRBV2 with TRBJ2-1; possibly TRBD2 for D (5 bases). This CDR3 region has 12 residues. In germline, CDR1 is SNHLY, CDR2 FYNNEI. With 4 bases removed from V and 12 bases from J, the gap between germline ends came to 13 bases. The CDR3 bases are TGTGCCAGCAGTGTACTAGTGAGCTGGCAGTTCTTC. Translating it yields CASSVLVSWQFF.

This clonotype was detected many times. The V gene is TRBV9, the J gene TRBJ2-5, with 11 bases lining up with TRBD1. Germline V gives CDR1 SGDLS, CDR2 YYNGEE. This CDR3 is 13 amino acids long. Trimming at V came to 3 bases and at J to 7 bases, leaving 2 bases not matched to a gene. This CDR3 is CASSAGQGATQYF. The CDR3 DNA sequence: TGTGCCAGCAGCGCAGGACAGGGGGCGACCCAGTACTTC.

At least ten counts were recorded for this clonotype. The chain carries TRBV20-1 and TRBJ2-4; D gene ambiguous. The CDR3 is made up of 14 amino acids. With 6 bases removed from V and 0 bases from J, the gap between germline ends came to 12 bases. Per germline, CDR1 DFQATT and CDR2 SNEGSKA (reference sequence). CDR3 sequence reads: CSAIGPLAKNIQYF. The CDR3 DNA follows: TGCAGTGCAATAGGGCCCCTAGCCAAAAACATTCAGTACTTC.

The chain links TRBV28 to TRBJ2-7, with D unresolved. Deletions cut 2 bases from V and 3 bases from J, with 2 bases between. This CDR3 has 11 residues. Germline CDR1 and CDR2: MDHEN and SYDVKM. CDR3 region: CASSLRYEQYF. CDR3 sequence (DNA): TGTGCCAGCAGTTTACGCTACGAGCAGTACTTC.

As for this clonotype: With only one base between it and a far larger clone, this is likely a read error. The CDR3 is CASSRQEGEQYF. The CDR3 DNA follows: TGTGCCAGCAGCCGACAGGAAGGGGAGCAGTACTTC. The chain has TRBV3-1 and TRBJ2-7, with a tentative D call TRBD1 (6 bases). V was trimmed by 4 bases and J by 7 bases, leaving 11 bases between them. Germline CDR1 is LGHDT and CDR2 is YNNKEL (reference sequence). This CDR3 region has 12 residues.

The chain couples TRBV27 to TRBJ2-7; D is ambiguous. Per germline, CDR1 MNHEY and CDR2 SMNVEV (reference sequence). CDR3 length: 18 amino acids. Trimming stripped 5 bases from V and 2 bases from J, with 25 bases between. CDR3 sequence reads: CASSPRMVVVGVPYEQYF. The CDR3 DNA reads as TGTGCCAGCAGTCCCCGAATGGTGGTGGTCGGAGTGCCCTACGAGCAGTACTTC.

The chain recombines TRBV20-1 with TRBJ2-7; 9 bases match TRBD1. The V gene end was trimmed by 3 bases and the J gene end by 4 bases; junction bases not matched to a gene: 4. The germline CDR1 and CDR2 sequences are DFQATT and SNEGSKA (reference sequence). The CDR3 consists of 13 residues. The CDR3 DNA follows: TGCAGTGCTAGGGACAGGGGAAAATACGAGCAGTACTTC. Protein: CSARDRGKYEQYF.